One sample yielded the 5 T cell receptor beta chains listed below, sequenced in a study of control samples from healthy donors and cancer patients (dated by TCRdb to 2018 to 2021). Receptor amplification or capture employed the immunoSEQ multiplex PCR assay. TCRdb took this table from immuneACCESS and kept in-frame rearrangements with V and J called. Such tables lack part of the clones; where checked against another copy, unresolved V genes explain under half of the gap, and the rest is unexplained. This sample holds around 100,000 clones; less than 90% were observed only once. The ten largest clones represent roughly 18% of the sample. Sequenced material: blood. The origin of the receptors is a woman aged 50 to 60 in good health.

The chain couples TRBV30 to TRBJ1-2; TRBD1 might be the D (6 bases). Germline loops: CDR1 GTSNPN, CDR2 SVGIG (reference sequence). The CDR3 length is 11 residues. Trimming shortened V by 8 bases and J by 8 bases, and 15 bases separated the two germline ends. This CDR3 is CAAPGAGGYTF. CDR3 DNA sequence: TGTGCCGCCCCAGGGGCGGGGGGCTACACCTTC.

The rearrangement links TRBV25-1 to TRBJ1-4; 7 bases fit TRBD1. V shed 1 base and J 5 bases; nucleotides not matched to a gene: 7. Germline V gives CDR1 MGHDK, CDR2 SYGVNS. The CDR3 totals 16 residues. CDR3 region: CASSEWERGLNEKLFF. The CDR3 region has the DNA TGTGCCAGCAGTGAATGGGAGAGGGGGCTGAATGAAAAACTGTTTTTT.

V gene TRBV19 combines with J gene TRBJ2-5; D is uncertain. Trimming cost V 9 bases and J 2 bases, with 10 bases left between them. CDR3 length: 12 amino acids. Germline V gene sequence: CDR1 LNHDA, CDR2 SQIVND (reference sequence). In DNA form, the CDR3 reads TGTGCCAGGAACCGCGCACAAGAGACCCAGTACTTC. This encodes CARNRAQETQYF. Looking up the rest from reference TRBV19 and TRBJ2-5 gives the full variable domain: DGGITQSPKYLFRKEGQNVTLSCEQNLNHDAMYWYRQDPGQGLRLIYYSQIVNDFQKGDIAEGYSVSREKKESFPLTVTSAQKNPTAFYLCARNRAQETQYFGPGTRLLVL.

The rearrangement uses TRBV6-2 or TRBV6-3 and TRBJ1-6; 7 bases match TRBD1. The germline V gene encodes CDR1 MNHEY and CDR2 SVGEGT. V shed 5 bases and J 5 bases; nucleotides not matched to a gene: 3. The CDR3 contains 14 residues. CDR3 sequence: CASSRQGDNSPLHF. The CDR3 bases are TGTGCCAGCAGTCGTCAGGGGGATAATTCACCCCTCCACTTT.

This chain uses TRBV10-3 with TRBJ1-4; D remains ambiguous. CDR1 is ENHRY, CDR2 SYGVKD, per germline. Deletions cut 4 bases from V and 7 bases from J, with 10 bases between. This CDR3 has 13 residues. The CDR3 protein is CAISAGSVEKLFF. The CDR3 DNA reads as TGTGCCATCAGTGCAGGTTCCGTTGAAAAACTGTTTTTT.